The 17 T cell receptor beta chains in this list originate from one sample, sequenced in a study of blood T cell repertoires in COVID-19. Method: immunoSEQ multiplex PCR; TCRdb's copy keeps in-frame clones and lacks some. This sample yields 150,000 or so clones, of which roughly 84% are seen a single time; roughly 5% belongs to the top ten. The sequenced sample was PBMCs or T cells enriched from blood (not recorded which). The receptors stem from a man aged 70-80 years who had been exposed to COVID-19.

This chain joins TRBV7-2 and TRBJ2-3; TRBD2 matches at 8 bases. The CDR3 length is 18 residues. V trimming: 2 bases; J trimming: 4 bases; junction bases outside the gene matches: 14. Germline CDR1 and CDR2: SGHTA and FQGNSA. The CDR3 spells CASSLRASGSPSPDTQYF. The CDR3 region has the DNA TGTGCCAGCAGCTTAAGGGCTAGCGGGTCCCCCTCTCCAGATACGCAGTATTTT.

The V and J genes are TRBV19 and TRBJ1-1; 11 nucleotides line up with TRBD1. CDR1 and CDR2 from the germline V gene are LNHDA and SQIVND (reference sequence). V was clipped by 5 bases and J by 2 bases; unmatched bases: 7. There are 16 residues in the CDR3. The chain's CDR3 is CASSPGTGGYNTEAFF. CDR3 sequence (DNA): TGTGCCAGTAGTCCCGGGACAGGGGGTTACAACACTGAAGCTTTCTTT.

This rearrangement joins TRBV7-2 to TRBJ1-6; 8 bases are a match to TRBD1. J was trimmed by 6 bases and V by 5 bases; bases with no gene match: 3. In germline, CDR1 is SGHTA, CDR2 FQGNSA. The CDR3 has 14 amino acids. The CDR3: CASSPGQVNSPLHF. The CDR3 nucleotides read TGTGCCAGCAGCCCGGGACAGGTTAATTCACCCCTCCACTTT.

The chain has TRBV9 and TRBJ1-6; maybe TRBD1 (5 bases). Trimming took off 4 bases at V and 7 bases at J, with 15 bases between the two ends. This CDR3 has 15 amino acids. Germline CDR1 is SGDLS and CDR2 is YYNGEE. The DNA of the CDR3 is TGTGCCAGCAGCCCCGAGGAGGGGTACAATTCACCCCTCCACTTT. Translating gives CASSPEEGYNSPLHF.

The chain employs TRBV7-2 and TRBJ1-4; no definite D call. CDR1 SGHTA and CDR2 FQGNSA come from the germline V gene. The ends were cut back, 3 bases at V and 5 bases at J, with 13 bases in the middle. The CDR3 is made up of 15 amino acids. This CDR3 reads CASSFSNSQNEKLFF. The CDR3 DNA is TGTGCCAGCAGCTTTTCTAACAGCCAGAATGAAAAACTGTTTTTT.

This clone was recorded at least ten times. The chain links TRBV3-1 (or the pseudogene TRBV3-2) to TRBJ2-7; TRBD2 might be the D (6 bases). V gave up 3 bases and J gave up 2 bases, with 17 bases separating them. This CDR3 is built from 16 residues. The V gene's germline CDR1 is LGHDT and CDR2 YNNKEL (reference sequence). CDR3 DNA: TGTGCCAGCAGCCAGGCGGGGTCGGCGGCCCCCTACGAGCAGTACTTC. Encoded protein: CASSQAGSAAPYEQYF.

This chain connects TRBV28 to TRBJ2-1, with 9 nucleotides matching TRBD2. The V segment lost 3 bases and the J segment 5 bases; nucleotides outside the gene matches: 5. Germline CDR1 and CDR2: MDHEN and SYDVKM. The CDR3 spans 15 residues. CDR3 DNA: TGTGCCAGCAGTTTGTCGGGACTAGCCAACAATGAGCAGTTCTTC. Encoded protein: CASSLSGLANNEQFF. The whole variable domain, filled in from reference TRBV28 and TRBJ2-1, reads DVKVTQSSRYLVKRTGEKVFLECVQDMDHENMFWYRQDPGLGLRLIYFSYDVKMKEKGDIPEGYSVSREKKERFSLILESASTNQTSMYLCASSLSGLANNEQFFGPGTRLTVL.

The chain joins TRBV5-8 to TRBJ2-4, with D unclear. The CDR3 is made up of 16 amino acids. Per the germline V gene, CDR1 is SGHTS and CDR2 is YDEGEE. V lost 2 bases and J lost 0, with 12 bases in between. CDR3 nucleotide sequence: TGTGCCAGCAGCTTAGGAGAGAGTCTAGCCAAAAACATTCAGTACTTC. Amino acid sequence: CASSLGESLAKNIQYF. The full variable domain, rest sourced from reference TRBV5-8 and TRBJ2-4, is EAGVTQSPTHLIKTRGQQATLRCSPISGHTSVYWYQQALGLGLQFLLWYDEGEERNRGNFPPRFSGRQFPNYSSELNVNALELEDSALYLCASSLGESLAKNIQYFGAGTRLSVL.

The chain has TRBV12-5 and TRBJ1-5, with D possibly matching TRBD1 (6 bases). Deletions cut 6 bases from V and 7 bases from J, with 13 bases between. CDR3 length: 13 amino acids. Looked up from germline, CDR1 is LGHNT and CDR2 is FRNRAP. The CDR3 sequence: CASGPGERQPQHF. The CDR3 nucleotides are TGTGCTAGTGGCCCAGGGGAACGGCAGCCCCAGCATTTT.

This rearrangement joins TRBV5-1 to TRBJ2-1; 7 nucleotides align to TRBD2. Germline CDR1 and CDR2: SGHRS and YFSETQ. With V trimmed by 4 bases and J by 2 bases, 18 bases remained unmatched. This CDR3 comprises 19 residues. CDR3 sequence: CASSTGRKEGLSAYNEQFF. The CDR3 DNA is TGCGCCAGCAGCACGGGTAGAAAGGAGGGACTATCGGCCTACAATGAGCAGTTCTTC.

The J gene is TRBJ1-3, the V gene TRBV3-1 (or the pseudogene TRBV3-2), with 7 bases lining up with TRBD1. The germline V gene encodes CDR1 LGHDT and CDR2 YNNKEL (reference sequence). The CDR3 sequence is 16 residues long. V trimming: 4 bases; J trimming: 4 bases; junction bases outside the gene matches: 10. DNA of the CDR3: TGTGCCAGCAGCCCGGGGGACAGCACCCTCGGAAACACCATATATTTT. Protein sequence: CASSPGDSTLGNTIYF.

The table lists this clone with a few counts. The chain links TRBV28 to TRBJ2-4; TRBD2 might be the D (5 bases). With 10 bases removed from V and 8 bases from J, the gap between germline ends came to 24 bases. The CDR3 runs to 15 residues. CDR1 and CDR2 from the germline V gene are MDHEN and SYDVKM. The CDR3 nucleotides read TGTGCCACTCAAGGAGCACAAAGATCGGAGGACATTCAGTACTTC. Its translation: CATQGAQRSEDIQYF.

The gene calls are TRBV19 and TRBJ1-1; tentatively, D is TRBD1 (5 bases). This CDR3 spans 14 amino acids. In germline, CDR1 is LNHDA, CDR2 SQIVND (reference sequence). V gave up 8 bases and J gave up 4 bases, with 17 bases separating them. The CDR3 loop is CASLTLGRGTEAFF. CDR3 DNA sequence: TGTGCCAGTCTTACCTTGGGGCGGGGCACTGAAGCTTTCTTT.

The chain joins TRBV19 to TRBJ1-5; 8 positions agree with TRBD1. The CDR3 runs 15 residues. Trimming cost V 4 bases and J 6 bases; bases outside gene matches: 8. Germline CDR1 and CDR2: LNHDA and SQIVND (reference sequence). The DNA of the CDR3 is TGTGCCAGTAGTAAGGTTGCAGGGGGCATTCAGCCCCAGCATTTT. Protein product: CASSKVAGGIQPQHF. Full variable domain (remainder filled in from reference TRBV19 and TRBJ1-5): DGGITQSPKYLFRKEGQNVTLSCEQNLNHDAMYWYRQDPGQGLRLIYYSQIVNDFQKGDIAEGYSVSREKKESFPLTVTSAQKNPTAFYLCASSKVAGGIQPQHFGDGTRLSIL.

V usage is TRBV27 and J usage is TRBJ1-1; a weak D match, TRBD1 (5 bases). CDR1 MNHEY and CDR2 SMNVEV come from the germline V gene (reference sequence). The CDR3 has 13 residues. V lost 6 bases, J lost 1 base, and 9 bases lay in between. CDR3 sequence reads: CASRHRGNTEAFF. CDR3 DNA: TGTGCCAGCAGACATAGGGGGAACACTGAAGCTTTCTTT.

This clone was picked up one time. The chain is built from TRBV27 and TRBJ1-6, with 10 bases identical to TRBD1. With 5 bases clipped from V and 9 bases from J, the junction kept 10 bases outside the gene matches. Germline CDR1 is MNHEY and CDR2 is SMNVEV (reference sequence). The CDR3 totals 16 residues. CDR3 coding DNA: TGTGCCAGCAGTATCGGGACAGGGGTAGGGCGTTCACCCCTCCACTTT. Encoded protein: CASSIGTGVGRSPLHF.

V usage is TRBV11-3 and J usage is TRBJ2-1; D gene ambiguous. Trimming took 4 bases from V and 3 from J, leaving 13 bases between them. CDR3 size: 15 residues. Germline V gene data show CDR1 as SGHNT and CDR2 as YENEEA. The chain's CDR3 is CASSSSSQSYNEQFF. The CDR3 bases are TGTGCCAGCAGCTCTAGTAGTCAAAGCTACAATGAGCAGTTCTTC.